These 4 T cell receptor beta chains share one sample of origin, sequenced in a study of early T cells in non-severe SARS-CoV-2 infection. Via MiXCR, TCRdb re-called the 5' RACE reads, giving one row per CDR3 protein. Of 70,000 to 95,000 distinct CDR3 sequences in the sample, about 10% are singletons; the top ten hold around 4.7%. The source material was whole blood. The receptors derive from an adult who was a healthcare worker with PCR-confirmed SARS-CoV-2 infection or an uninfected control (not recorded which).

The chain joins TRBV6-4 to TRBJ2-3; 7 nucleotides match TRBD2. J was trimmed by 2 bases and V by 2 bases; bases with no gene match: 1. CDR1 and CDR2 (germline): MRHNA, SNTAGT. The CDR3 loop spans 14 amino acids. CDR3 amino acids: CASSDRGDTDTQYF. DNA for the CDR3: TGTGCCAGCAGTGACCGGGGGGACACAGATACGCAGTATTTT.

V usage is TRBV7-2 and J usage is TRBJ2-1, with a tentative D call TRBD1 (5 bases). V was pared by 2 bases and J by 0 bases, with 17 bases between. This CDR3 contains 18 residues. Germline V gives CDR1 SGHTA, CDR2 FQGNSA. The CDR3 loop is CASSLPARGQSSYNEQFF. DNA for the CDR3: TGTGCCAGCAGCTTACCTGCTCGAGGACAAAGCTCCTACAATGAGCAGTTCTTC.

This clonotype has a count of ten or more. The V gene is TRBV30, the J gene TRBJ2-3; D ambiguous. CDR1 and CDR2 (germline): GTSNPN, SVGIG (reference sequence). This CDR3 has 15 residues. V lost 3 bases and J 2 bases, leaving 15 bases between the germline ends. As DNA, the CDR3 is TGTGCCTGGAGACCTGGACCCTCGTACACAGATACGCAGTATTTT. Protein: CAWRPGPSYTDTQYF.

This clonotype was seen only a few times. The CDR3 DNA sequence: TGTGCCAGCAGCTTGCGCGACTATGGCTACACCTTC. It translates to CASSLRDYGYTF. The genes are TRBV5-6 and TRBJ1-2; no clear D gene. V was trimmed by 1 base and J by 3 bases, leaving 4 bases between them. Germline CDR1 SGHDT, CDR2 YYEEEE. The CDR3 covers 12 residues.